This entry lists 19 T cell receptor beta chains sequenced from one sample in a study of blood T cell repertoires in COVID-19 (dated by TCRdb to about 2020). Library preparation employed the immunoSEQ multiplex PCR assay. The source is immuneACCESS, and TCRdb retained only in-frame sequences with V and J called. Part of the clones is not carried over; for the studies checked, unresolved V genes explain less than half of this, and the remainder is unexplained. The sample yields around 200,000 clones; around nine tenths were counted once. Around 0.7% of the sample rests with the top ten. The sequenced material came from peripheral blood. The receptors were gathered from a man aged 35 to 55 with acute or convalescent COVID-19.

The chain carries TRBV30 and TRBJ2-4; 7 bases are shared with TRBD2. The germline V gene has CDR1 GTSNPN and CDR2 SVGIG (reference sequence). The CDR3 length is 14 residues. Trimming took 1 base from V and 8 from J; bases not matched to a gene: 8. The CDR3 protein is CAWSARTGRDIQYF. The CDR3 coding sequence is TGTGCCTGGAGTGCCCGGACGGGGAGGGACATTCAGTACTTC.

In DNA, the CDR3 is TGTGCCAGCAGTTTAGGGGAGGCCCAGTACTTC. Its translation: CASSLGEAQYF. J is TRBJ2-5 and V is TRBV27, with D tentatively TRBD2 (6 bases). Per germline, CDR1 MNHEY and CDR2 SMNVEV (reference sequence). V was pared by 2 bases and J by 9 bases, with 7 bases between. CDR3 length equals 11 residues.

This clone appeared once. The chain recombines TRBV10-2 with TRBJ1-4; unclear D gene. Looked up from germline, CDR1 is WSHSY and CDR2 is SAAADI. The CDR3 length is 14 residues. V lost 4 bases and J lost 3, with 9 bases in between. The CDR3 protein is CASSGGIANEKLFF. The CDR3 coding sequence is TGCGCCAGCAGTGGAGGAATAGCTAATGAAAAACTGTTTTTT.

The chain combines TRBV19 with TRBJ1-5; no definite D call. Germline V lookup: CDR1 LNHDA, CDR2 SQIVND (reference sequence). The CDR3 is made up of 14 amino acids. V lost 6 bases and J 5 bases, leaving 14 bases between the germline ends. Written as DNA, the CDR3 is TGTGCCAGTAGGCCCCAGTTGGAGCATCAGCCCCAGCATTTT. Encoded protein: CASRPQLEHQPQHF.

This chain links TRBV5-4 with TRBJ2-5; 8 bases are a match to TRBD1. Losses at the gene ends were 2 bases for V and 5 bases for J; bases not matched to a gene: 14. Germline assignment: CDR1 SGHNT and CDR2 YYREEE (reference sequence). This CDR3 is built from 17 residues. The CDR3: CASSLYIGQGAGETQYF. The CDR3 coding sequence is TGTGCCAGCAGCTTATATATCGGGCAGGGGGCAGGGGAGACCCAGTACTTC.

This clone appeared a single time. The chain recombines TRBV19 with TRBJ2-7; maybe TRBD1 (5 bases). Germline CDR1 is LNHDA and CDR2 is SQIVND (reference sequence). This CDR3 region has 15 residues. Deletions cut 4 bases from V and 2 bases from J, with 15 bases between. The CDR3 loop reads CASSSRRTLTYEQYF. CDR3 sequence (DNA): TGTGCCAGTAGTAGCCGACGGACACTAACCTACGAGCAGTACTTC.

The chain uses TRBV19 and TRBJ1-2, with D possibly TRBD1 on 6 matching bases. Trimming pared 5 bases from V and 1 base from J, leaving 14 bases between. The germline V gene has CDR1 LNHDA and CDR2 SQIVND (reference sequence). This CDR3 is 15 amino acids long. CDR3 nucleotide sequence: TGTGCCAGTAGTGAGACAGGTGGAATTAACTATGGCTACACCTTC. Encoded protein: CASSETGGINYGYTF.

On this clone itself: Additional DNA sequences in this sample encode the identical CDR3. The chain is built from TRBV5-1 and TRBJ2-3; the match to TRBD2 covers 9 bases. The V gene end was trimmed by 4 bases and the J gene end by 0 bases; junction bases not matched to a gene: 0. Germline V CDR1 and CDR2: SGHRS, YFSETQ. The CDR3 consists of 14 residues. Here the CDR3 reads CASSLAGSTDTQYF. In nucleotides, the CDR3 is TGCGCCAGCAGCCTAGCGGGGAGCACAGATACGCAGTATTTT.

The chain is built from TRBV6-5 and TRBJ2-7, with D tentatively TRBD1 (5 bases). Trimming pared 0 bases from V and 3 bases from J, leaving 12 bases between. The germline CDR1 and CDR2 sequences are MNHEY and SVGAGI. There are 15 residues in the CDR3. CDR3 DNA: TGTGCCAGCAGTTACTCGACCAGGGTCGACTACGAGCAGTACTTC. Its protein is CASSYSTRVDYEQYF.

This clone has just one count. CDR3 amino acids: CASSSGQGTDTQYF. CDR3 bases: TGTGCCAGCAGCTCGGGACAGGGGACAGATACGCAGTATTTT. V is TRBV7-9 and J is TRBJ2-3; 10 bases align to TRBD1. Unmatched junction bases numbered 1, after V lost 4 bases and J lost 3 bases. Per germline, CDR1 SEHNR and CDR2 FQNEAQ (reference sequence). The CDR3 loop spans 14 amino acids. The full variable domain, in which reference TRBV7-9 and TRBJ2-3 provide the parts outside the CDR3, is DTGVSQNPRHKITKRGQNVTFRCDPISEHNRLYWYRQTLGQGPEFLTYFQNEAQLEKSRLLSDRFSAERPKGSFSTLEIQRTEQGDSAMYLCASSSGQGTDTQYFGPGTRLTVL.

The V and J genes are TRBV6-5 and TRBJ2-1; 9 bases fit TRBD1. The CDR3 runs to 15 residues. V shed 6 bases and J 4 bases; nucleotides not matched to a gene: 7. Germline CDR1 and CDR2: MNHEY and SVGAGI. CDR3 region: CASRADRGSYNEQFF. CDR3 DNA sequence: TGTGCCAGCAGGGCGGACAGGGGTTCATACAATGAGCAGTTCTTC.

V and J are TRBV6-1 and TRBJ2-1; 7 positions agree with TRBD1. J was trimmed by 2 bases and V by 3 bases; bases with no gene match: 4. Germline CDR1 and CDR2: MNHNS and SASEGT. This CDR3 has 15 residues. CDR3 sequence reads: CASSERQGPYNEQFF. CDR3 in DNA: TGTGCCAGCAGTGAGAGACAGGGTCCCTACAATGAGCAGTTCTTC.

This clone was found once. The chain employs TRBV28 and TRBJ1-4; D is possibly TRBD1 (5 bases). The germline CDR1 and CDR2 sequences are MDHEN and SYDVKM. The V end was cut by 6 bases, the J end by 0 bases, with 17 bases between. The CDR3 sequence is 17 residues long. The CDR3 coding sequence is TGTGCCAGCAGCCTTGGGGTGGGGCGCTCAACTAATGAAAAACTGTTTTTT. It yields the protein CASSLGVGRSTNEKLFF.

The CDR3 DNA reads as TGTGCCAGCAGTCAGGGGGGCAATCAGCCCCAGCATTTT. It specifies CASSQGGNQPQHF. The chain recombines TRBV7-8 with TRBJ1-5; 7 nucleotides line up with TRBD1. Trimming cost V 6 bases and J 2 bases; bases outside gene matches: 1. Per germline, CDR1 SGHVS and CDR2 FQNEAQ. The CDR3 runs to 13 residues.

The CDR3 DNA reads as TGTGCCAGCAGTTCGTCCGGACAGGCATCCCCTCCGCAGTATTTT. Amino acids: CASSSSGQASPPQYF. The rearrangement uses TRBV27 and TRBJ2-3; 7 bases fit TRBD1. V trimming: 4 bases; J trimming: 10 bases; junction bases outside the gene matches: 14. There are 15 residues in the CDR3. The germline V gene has CDR1 MNHEY and CDR2 SMNVEV (reference sequence).

The chain uses TRBV30 and TRBJ2-3; the match to TRBD2 covers 11 bases. With 0 bases clipped from V and 0 bases from J, the junction kept 5 bases outside the gene matches. Germline CDR1 reads GTSNPN; CDR2 reads SVGIG (reference sequence). The CDR3 length is 17 residues. The CDR3 is CAWSVGSSGGSTDTQYF. The CDR3 DNA sequence: TGTGCCTGGAGTGTCGGGTCTAGCGGGGGGAGCACAGATACGCAGTATTTT.

The chain has TRBV5-1 and TRBJ2-7, with 9 nucleotides matching TRBD1. CDR1 is SGHRS and CDR2 is YFSETQ in the germline V gene. Trimming removed 7 bases from V and 1 base from J; junction bases left unmatched: 6. CDR3 length: 14 residues. This CDR3 is CASRRTGESYEQYF. The CDR3 region has the DNA TGCGCCAGCCGACGGACAGGGGAGTCCTACGAGCAGTACTTC.

The chain is built from TRBV27 and TRBJ1-1; perhaps TRBD1 as D (5 bases). CDR1 is MNHEY and CDR2 is SMNVEV in the germline V gene (reference sequence). The V gene lost 0 bases and the J gene lost 0 bases, with 14 bases spanning the gap. The CDR3 length is 17 residues. CDR3 residues: CASSLSVGAAMNTEAFF. The CDR3, as DNA: TGTGCCAGCAGTTTATCAGTAGGGGCTGCCATGAACACTGAAGCTTTCTTT.

The V and J genes are TRBV24-1 and TRBJ2-1; 7 bases align to TRBD1. This CDR3 has 14 amino acids. Unmatched junction bases numbered 6, after V lost 9 bases and J lost 2 bases. The germline V gene encodes CDR1 KGHDR and CDR2 SFDVKD. The CDR3 loop is CATPPQGAYNEQFF. The CDR3 DNA is TGTGCCACCCCACCTCAGGGGGCCTACAATGAGCAGTTCTTC.